Here is one TCR beta chain with its context. This record belongs to a study of Graves' ophthalmopathy and Graves' hyperthyroidism. RNA served as the template for amplifying TCR beta CDR3 regions. HTBI primers served in a first-round RT-PCR, which a second-round multiplex PCR followed. MiXCR, applied by TCRdb to the multiplex PCR reads, yields one record per CDR3 protein. The table includes about 16,000 distinct CDR3 sequences, roughly 50% detected once. CDR1 SGHTA and CDR2 FQGTGA come from the germline V gene. The CDR3 is 13 residues long. Trimming stripped 6 bases from V and 2 bases from J, with 10 bases between.

The chain links TRBV7-3 to TRBJ2-5, with a weak D call TRBD1 (6 bases). This clonotype originated in a middle-aged woman with stable Graves' hyperthyroidism. Sequenced input: peripheral blood. The CDR3 sequence is CASSSDRQETQYF. Here the CDR3 DNA reads TGTGCCAGCAGTTCCGACAGGCAAGAGACCCAGTACTTC.